This T cell receptor beta chain was sequenced during a study of blood T cell repertoires in COVID-19. Overall study: Sample material is recorded as cDNA or gDNA derived from T cells, B-cell-depleted T cells, or PBMCs.

In the source study's methods: Amplified reference gene primers provided the basis for estimating nucleated cell counts. The protocol was immunoSEQ multiplex PCR, while the TCRdb copy is restricted to in-frame clones and leaves out a portion. Clone size and the V and J calls come from that table; the DNA yielded D and trimming. The top ten hold approximately 18% of the sample, which has approximately 99,000 clones, approximately 85% seen once. The CDR3 is 16 residues long. V trimming: 6 bases; J trimming: 5 bases; junction bases outside the gene matches: 9. Germline lookup yields CDR1 LNHDA and CDR2 SQIVND (reference sequence).

Sequenced sample: peripheral blood. The chain recombines TRBV19 with TRBJ2-5, with 13 nucleotides matching TRBD2. The TCR comes from a woman older than 75 with active or convalescent COVID-19. The CDR3 bases are TGTGCCAGTAGCCAGATCAGGACTAGCGGGAGTGAGACCCAGTACTTC. It codes for CASSQIRTSGSETQYF. Filled out from reference TRBV19 and TRBJ2-5, the complete variable domain reads DGGITQSPKYLFRKEGQNVTLSCEQNLNHDAMYWYRQDPGQGLRLIYYSQIVNDFQKGDIAEGYSVSREKKESFPLTVTSAQKNPTAFYLCASSQIRTSGSETQYFGPGTRLLVL.